These 26 T cell receptor beta chains originate from one sample sequenced in a study of T-cell reconstitution after alpha-beta-depleted transplantation in children. The TCRbeta library incorporated unique molecular identifiers. TCRdb re-analysed the PCR reads in MiXCR, keeping a single row per CDR3 protein. Seen here are about 640,000 distinct CDR3 sequences, around 16% observed once, and the top ten hold approximately 1%. The sample here was PBMCs from the stem cell graft donor, taken from the stem cell graft. The receptors were gathered from a human donor who donated a stem cell graft to a child with acute myeloid leukemia.

The chain carries TRBV5-6 and TRBJ2-5; the D call may be TRBD1 or TRBD2 (5 bases each). Germline lookup yields CDR1 SGHDT and CDR2 YYEEEE. This CDR3 is 14 amino acids long. The V end lost 4 bases, the J end lost 0 bases, and 10 bases lay between the germline ends. The CDR3 DNA is TGTGCCAGCAGCGGGGGTTGGTACCAAGAGACCCAGTACTTC. This translates into CASSGGWYQETQYF.

There are many counts of this clonotype. J is TRBJ2-3 and V is TRBV20-1, with D perhaps given as TRBD1 or TRBD2 (5 bases each). This CDR3 is 18 amino acids long. Germline V gives CDR1 DFQATT, CDR2 SNEGSKA (reference sequence). V lost 2 bases, J lost 6 bases, and 27 bases lay in between. CDR3 sequence (DNA): TGCAGTGCTAGACTGATATCGGTTACTAGGGGCCACTGGGATACGCAGTATTTT. Amino acids: CSARLISVTRGHWDTQYF.

This clonotype occurred a few times. The J gene is TRBJ1-1, the V gene TRBV7-2; D is ambiguous. V was clipped by 1 base and J by 4 bases, with 10 bases between them. This CDR3 region has 14 residues. Germline CDR1 SGHTA, CDR2 FQGNSA. This CDR3 reads CASSLGSYFTEAFF. The CDR3 DNA reads TGTGCCAGCAGCTTAGGGAGCTACTTCACTGAAGCTTTCTTT.

This clonotype was seen many times. The rearrangement links TRBV12-3 or TRBV12-4 to TRBJ1-2, with D tentatively TRBD1 (6 bases). V was trimmed by 2 bases and J by 3 bases, leaving 10 bases between them. The CDR3 is made up of 14 amino acids. This CDR3 is CASSLSGADYGYTF. CDR3 nucleotides: TGTGCCAGCAGTTTATCAGGGGCGGACTATGGCTACACCTTC.

The V and J genes are TRBV20-1 and TRBJ1-1; D call uncertain. Germline CDR1 DFQATT, CDR2 SNEGSKA (reference sequence). This CDR3 has 14 residues. With 4 bases removed from V and 1 base from J, the gap between germline ends came to 13 bases. Here the CDR3 DNA reads TGCAGTGCTACCCGATGGGAGTCGAACACTGAAGCTTTCTTT. It specifies CSATRWESNTEAFF.

This clonotype was seen repeatedly, ten times or more. V and J are TRBV7-2 and TRBJ1-1, with a tentative D call TRBD1 (5 bases). Germline V gene data show CDR1 as SGHTA and CDR2 as FQGNSA. The V and J ends lost 1 base and 2 bases respectively, with 11 bases between them. The CDR3 length is 15 residues. Here the CDR3 DNA reads TGTGCCAGCAGCTTAGTAGACAGAGGAAACACTGAAGCTTTCTTT. Residues: CASSLVDRGNTEAFF.

This clonotype has ten or more counts. The chain uses TRBV10-3 and TRBJ2-7; D perhaps matches TRBD1 (6 bases). V lost 11 bases to trimming and J lost 7 bases, with 18 bases between them. Germline assignment: CDR1 ENHRY and CDR2 SYGVKD. This CDR3 has 12 amino acids. The CDR3 DNA follows: TGTGCCGTCTCAGGACAGAGAAGGGAGCAGTACTTC. Its translation: CAVSGQRREQYF.

This clonotype was seen many times. DNA of the CDR3: TGCAGTGCTAGAGATGAGGGGGGTTACACTGAAGCTTTCTTT. Translating gives CSARDEGGYTEAFF. This chain joins TRBV20-1 and TRBJ1-1, with D possibly TRBD1 on 6 matching bases. Germline values: CDR1 DFQATT, CDR2 SNEGSKA (reference sequence). CDR3 length: 14 amino acids. V was clipped by 0 bases and J by 3 bases, with 11 bases between them.

This clonotype appeared many times. This sequence joins TRBV20-1 and TRBJ1-2; D not resolved. V dropped 6 bases and J dropped 8 bases, with 13 bases sitting between them. The CDR3 loop spans 11 amino acids. Germline assignment: CDR1 DFQATT and CDR2 SNEGSKA (reference sequence). In DNA form, the CDR3 reads TGCAGTGCGGGAGAGAGCGGCGGCTACACCTTC. This codes for CSAGESGGYTF.

This clonotype was recorded only once. This chain joins TRBV15 and TRBJ2-6; no firm D call. In germline, CDR1 is LNHNV, CDR2 YYDKDF (reference sequence). The CDR3 covers 15 residues. Trimming took off 8 bases at V and 0 bases at J, with 11 bases between the two ends. In nucleotides, the CDR3 is TGTGCCACCTACGCCCTGAGCTCTGGGGCCAACGTCCTGACTTTC. Its translation is CATYALSSGANVLTF.

This clonotype has a count of ten or more. The gene calls are TRBV12-3 or TRBV12-4 and TRBJ2-1; maybe TRBD2 (5 bases). CDR3 length: 12 residues. The V and J ends lost 6 bases and 9 bases respectively, with 12 bases between them. The CDR3 spells CASSLVRGEQFF. In DNA form, the CDR3 reads TGTGCCAGCAGCCTAGTTCGGGGTGAGCAGTTCTTC.

This chain uses TRBV7-9 with TRBJ1-4; 9 bases are a match to TRBD1. J lost 8 bases, V lost 4 bases, and 11 bases had no gene match. This CDR3 spans 16 amino acids. Germline lookup yields CDR1 SEHNR and CDR2 FQNEAQ (reference sequence). The CDR3 here is CASSSRSGTGNEKLFF. The CDR3 DNA is TGTGCCAGCAGCTCCCGATCCGGGACAGGGAACGAAAAACTGTTTTTT.

This clonotype was seen ten or more times. The V call is TRBV12-3 or TRBV12-4, the J call TRBJ1-6; perhaps TRBD1 as D (6 bases). The ends were cut back, 0 bases at V and 7 bases at J, with 16 bases in the middle. CDR3 size: 17 residues. CDR3 in amino acids: CASSLARIGQSNSPLHF. The CDR3 DNA sequence: TGTGCCAGCAGTTTAGCACGGATTGGACAGTCGAATTCACCCCTCCACTTT.

This clonotype was counted a few times. The chain carries TRBV5-1 and TRBJ1-6; D remains unclear. V gave up 4 bases and J gave up 8 bases, with 13 bases separating them. Germline V gene lookup returns CDR1 SGHRS and CDR2 YFSETQ. The CDR3 has 14 amino acids. CDR3 sequence (DNA): TGCGCCAGCAGCACCCGGGAGTCAGATTCACCCCTCCACTTT. This encodes CASSTRESDSPLHF.

The genes are TRBV4-3 and TRBJ1-5, with a possible D match to TRBD1 (5 bases). V lost 3 bases and J 2 bases, leaving 11 bases between the germline ends. Germline V lookup: CDR1 LGHNA, CDR2 YSLEER. This CDR3 region has 15 residues. CDR3 amino acids: CASSQYRFGNQPQHF. CDR3 bases: TGCGCCAGCAGCCAGTACAGGTTTGGCAATCAGCCCCAGCATTTT.

This clonotype was detected ten times or more. The J gene is TRBJ2-6, the V gene TRBV20-1; TRBD1 aligns across 11 bases. V gave up 7 bases and J gave up 10 bases; unmatched junction bases: 12. This CDR3 has 15 amino acids. Germline V CDR1 and CDR2: DFQATT, SNEGSKA (reference sequence). The CDR3 DNA reads as TGCAGTGTCGTGCCGGGACAGGGGGTCGGAAACGTCCTGACTTTC. The encoded protein is CSVVPGQGVGNVLTF.

This clonotype has a count of ten or more. The rearrangement links TRBV20-1 to TRBJ2-5, with 13 bases aligning to TRBD2. From germline, CDR1 is DFQATT and CDR2 SNEGSKA (reference sequence). This CDR3 region has 16 residues. Germline trimming cut 3 bases from V and 4 bases from J; bases unmatched to any gene: 8. CDR3 protein: CSASPTSGGYLETQYF. The CDR3 bases are TGCAGTGCTAGCCCGACTAGCGGGGGGTATCTAGAGACCCAGTACTTC.

This clonotype was counted only a few times. The chain is built from TRBV7-2 and TRBJ1-5; D unclear. V was trimmed by 4 bases and J by 9 bases, leaving 22 bases between them. The CDR3 runs 16 residues. Germline CDR1 reads SGHTA; CDR2 reads FQGNSA. The chain's CDR3 is CASSYSSGSRMWPQHF. The DNA of the CDR3 is TGTGCCAGCAGCTACTCCTCGGGCAGTCGAATGTGGCCCCAGCATTTT.

This clonotype came up many times. J is TRBJ2-3 and V is TRBV5-6; a possible D gene is TRBD2 (5 bases). Germline loops: CDR1 SGHDT, CDR2 YYEEEE. The CDR3 is 16 residues long. V was clipped by 4 bases and J by 4 bases, with 19 bases between them. In DNA form, the CDR3 reads TGTGCCAGCAGCCTGACACCGGGTATGGAGGCAGATACGCAGTATTTT. This gives the protein CASSLTPGMEADTQYF. The full variable domain, with the rest looked up from reference TRBV5-6 and TRBJ2-3, is DAGVTQSPTHLIKTRGQQVTLRCSPKSGHDTVSWYQQALGQGPQFIFQYYEEEERQRGNFPDRFSGHQFPNYSSELNVNALLLGDSALYLCASSLTPGMEADTQYFGPGTRLTVL.

The chain carries TRBV20-1 and TRBJ1-2, with no clear D. Trimming took 1 base from V and 8 from J, leaving 17 bases between them. The CDR3 contains 14 residues. CDR1 and CDR2 from the germline V gene are DFQATT and SNEGSKA (reference sequence). The DNA of the CDR3 is TGCAGTGCTAGAGTCCCCACACTACCCTCGGGCTACACCTTC. This sequence encodes CSARVPTLPSGYTF.

As for this clonotype: Just one base apart from a much larger clone, this may be a read error. The gene calls are TRBV20-1 and TRBJ1-4; no definite D call. V lost 0 bases, J lost 5 bases, and 10 bases lay in between. The V gene's germline CDR1 is DFQATT and CDR2 SNEGSKA (reference sequence). This CDR3 region has 14 residues. CDR3 DNA sequence: TGCAGTGCTAGAGATCGGGTAACCAATGAAAAACTGTTTTTT. This encodes CSARDRVTNEKLFF.

V is TRBV20-1 and J is TRBJ2-2; D gene ambiguous. The ends were cut back, 0 bases at V and 1 base at J, with 9 bases in the middle. This CDR3 has 15 amino acids. Germline assignment: CDR1 DFQATT and CDR2 SNEGSKA (reference sequence). CDR3 amino acids: CSARDQPGNTGELFF. Written as DNA, the CDR3 is TGCAGTGCTAGAGATCAACCAGGGAACACCGGGGAGCTGTTTTTT.

This clonotype has at least ten counts. V is TRBV20-1 and J is TRBJ1-1; possible D gene TRBD1, 5 bases. Germline CDR1 DFQATT, CDR2 SNEGSKA (reference sequence). The V end lost 6 bases, the J end lost 1 base, and 12 bases lay between the germline ends. The CDR3 extends over 13 amino acids. As DNA, the CDR3 is TGCAGTGCAGTCAGGGCGGGGAACACTGAAGCTTTCTTT. This encodes CSAVRAGNTEAFF.

This clonotype was seen many times. The V gene is TRBV20-1, the J gene TRBJ1-6; the match to TRBD1 covers 7 bases. The CDR3 length is 16 residues. Germline V CDR1 and CDR2: DFQATT, SNEGSKA (reference sequence). V gave up 3 bases and J gave up 5 bases; unmatched junction bases: 10. This chain's CDR3 is CSASDGTAGHNSPLHF. CDR3 in DNA: TGCAGTGCTAGCGACGGGACAGCAGGGCATAATTCACCCCTCCACTTT.

This clonotype occurred many times. This sequence joins TRBV12-3 or TRBV12-4 and TRBJ1-2; no definite D call. V lost 3 bases and J lost 8, with 13 bases in between. The CDR3 has 13 residues. CDR3 nucleotides: TGTGCCAGCAGTTTGGCGATCCCAAAAGGCTACACCTTC. Translation gives CASSLAIPKGYTF.

This clonotype was counted a few times. The gene calls are TRBV6-2 or TRBV6-3 and TRBJ2-1; D unclear. The ends were cut back, 2 bases at V and 5 bases at J, with 16 bases in the middle. The CDR3 extends over 16 amino acids. Germline V lookup: CDR1 MNHEY, CDR2 SVGEGT. CDR3: CASSYLDTPDDNEQFF. The CDR3 nucleotides read TGTGCCAGCAGTTACCTAGACACCCCGGACGACAATGAGCAGTTCTTC.